These 16 T cell receptor beta chains were all obtained from the same sample, sequenced in a study of blood T cell repertoires in COVID-19. Assay: immunoSEQ multiplex PCR; the TCRdb copy retains only in-frame clones and omits some. The sample has about 400,000 clones; around nine tenths are singletons. The sequencing input was PBMCs or T cells enriched from blood (not recorded which). All receptors derive from a woman between 18 and 29 years old with acute COVID-19.

There are a few counts of this clone. The rearrangement joins TRBV10-1 to TRBJ2-1; 14 bases are a match to TRBD2. The CDR3 runs 16 residues. Germline assignment: CDR1 WNHNN and CDR2 SYGVQD (reference sequence). After removal of 5 bases from V and 6 bases from J, the junction contained 6 bases not matched to a gene. Here the CDR3 DNA reads TGCGCCAGCAGTCTCGGGACTAGCGGGAGAGGCAATGAGCAGTTCTTC. It translates to CASSLGTSGRGNEQFF.

V and J are TRBV5-1 and TRBJ1-6; 10 bases fit TRBD1. CDR3 length: 16 residues. CDR1 is SGHRS, CDR2 YFSETQ, per germline. Unmatched junction bases numbered 8, after V lost 3 bases and J lost 8 bases. The CDR3 region has the DNA TGCGCCAGCAGCTACGGAGCCGGGACAGGGGATTCACCCCTCCACTTT. This encodes CASSYGAGTGDSPLHF.

This clone was seen a few times. This sample also contains other DNA sequences that code for the same CDR3. This chain joins TRBV7-9 and TRBJ1-1, with 7 bases that match TRBD1. This CDR3 comprises 14 residues. With V trimmed by 5 bases and J by 4 bases, 7 bases remained unmatched. Germline assignment: CDR1 SEHNR and CDR2 FQNEAQ (reference sequence). CDR3 DNA sequence: TGTGCCAGCAGCCTCCAGGGGGGAGGCACTGAAGCTTTCTTT. The encoded protein is CASSLQGGGTEAFF.

The V gene is TRBV5-1, the J gene TRBJ1-1, with 7 bases fitting TRBD1. This CDR3 region has 15 residues. J gave up 0 bases and V 4 bases, and 6 bases lay outside the gene matches. Germline CDR1 SGHRS, CDR2 YFSETQ. As DNA, the CDR3 is TGCGCCAGCAGCGGGGAGACAGGGATGAACACTGAAGCTTTCTTT. Amino acid sequence: CASSGETGMNTEAFF.

This rearrangement joins TRBV27 to TRBJ1-5; no firm D call. V was clipped by 2 bases and J by 9 bases, with 11 bases between them. The CDR3 loop spans 13 amino acids. The germline CDR1 and CDR2 sequences are MNHEY and SMNVEV (reference sequence). This chain's CDR3 is CASSLRGPVPQHF. In DNA, the CDR3 is TGTGCCAGCAGTTTAAGAGGTCCTGTGCCCCAGCATTTT.

V gene TRBV6-5 combines with J gene TRBJ1-5; D might be TRBD1 (6 bases). The V gene lost 8 bases and the J gene lost 4 bases, with 12 bases spanning the gap. CDR1 and CDR2 (germline): MNHEY, SVGAGI. The CDR3 is 13 residues long. CDR3 bases: TGTGCCAGCGGAGGACAGTCAAATCAGCCCCAGCATTTT. Residues: CASGGQSNQPQHF.

The rearrangement joins TRBV6-5 to TRBJ2-1; D possibly corresponds to TRBD2 (5 bases). The CDR3 is 14 residues long. V was clipped by 5 bases and J by 6 bases, with 14 bases between them. The V gene's germline CDR1 is MNHEY and CDR2 SVGAGI. The CDR3 here is CASSLLTGLNEQFF. In DNA, the CDR3 is TGTGCCAGCAGTCTTCTGACCGGACTCAATGAGCAGTTCTTC.

The CDR3 sequence: CAWSKPDRGFWAGELFF. CDR3 nucleotide sequence: TGTGCCTGGAGTAAGCCCGACAGGGGATTTTGGGCCGGGGAGCTGTTTTTT. V and J are TRBV30 and TRBJ2-2, with TRBD1 matching 8 bases. CDR1 is GTSNPN and CDR2 is SVGIG in the germline V gene (reference sequence). The V gene end was trimmed by 2 bases and the J gene end by 6 bases; junction bases not matched to a gene: 14. The CDR3 covers 17 residues.

This clone was observed a handful of times. This sequence joins TRBV28 and TRBJ1-1; no reliable D call. This CDR3 comprises 15 residues. Trimming took off 4 bases at V and 0 bases at J, with 12 bases between the two ends. Germline V gene lookup returns CDR1 MDHEN and CDR2 SYDVKM. CDR3 residues: CASSSPLRVNTEAFF. CDR3 bases: TGTGCCAGCAGTTCCCCTCTTCGTGTGAACACTGAAGCTTTCTTT.

The rearrangement joins TRBV19 to TRBJ2-2; 11 nucleotides agree with TRBD1. The CDR3 totals 15 residues. After removal of 5 bases from V and 4 bases from J, the junction contained 3 bases not matched to a gene. Germline V CDR1 and CDR2: LNHDA, SQIVND (reference sequence). CDR3 nucleotides: TGTGCCAGTAGTCTCGGACAGGGGGCCACCGGGGAGCTGTTTTTT. Amino acids: CASSLGQGATGELFF.

CDR3 protein: CASSQERLAGVQYF. DNA of the CDR3: TGCGCCAGCAGCCAAGAACGGCTAGCGGGAGTGCAGTACTTC. This chain uses TRBV4-3 with TRBJ2-7, with TRBD2 matching over 10 bases. CDR1 is LGHNA, CDR2 YSLEER, per germline. V lost 0 bases to trimming and J lost 9 bases; unmatched junction nucleotides: 5. There are 14 residues in the CDR3.

The chain carries TRBV9 and TRBJ2-5; 11 positions match TRBD2. V lost 3 bases, J lost 2 bases, and 6 bases stayed unmatched. Germline V gives CDR1 SGDLS, CDR2 YYNGEE. The CDR3 totals 16 residues. The DNA for the CDR3 is TGTGCCAGCAGCGGGTTAGCGGGGGGGCATCAAGAGACCCAGTACTTC. Its protein is CASSGLAGGHQETQYF.

This sequence joins TRBV5-5 and TRBJ2-3, with D possibly TRBD2 on 6 matching bases. This CDR3 comprises 16 residues. CDR1 SGHKS and CDR2 YYEKEE come from the germline V gene (reference sequence). Deletions cut 1 base from V and 1 base from J, with 13 bases between. The DNA of the CDR3 is TGTGCCAGCAGCTTGTCGGGGGAGCGAGGCACAGATACGCAGTATTTT. Translating it yields CASSLSGERGTDTQYF.

V and J are TRBV29-1 and TRBJ1-2; D gene uncertain. Germline CDR1 SQVTM, CDR2 ANQGSEA. The V end was cut by 4 bases, the J end by 8 bases, with 17 bases between. There are 13 residues in the CDR3. DNA for the CDR3: TGCAGCGTTGCCCTTGACATCCAGACGGGCTACACCTTC. Protein product: CSVALDIQTGYTF.

This sequence joins TRBV5-6 and TRBJ2-2; D may be TRBD1 (6 bases). Per germline, CDR1 SGHDT and CDR2 YYEEEE. V dropped 1 base and J dropped 4 bases, with 20 bases sitting between them. The CDR3 spans 18 residues. This CDR3 reads CASSLTLLPQGTTGELFF. CDR3 coding DNA: TGTGCCAGCAGCTTGACGCTCCTCCCACAGGGTACCACCGGGGAGCTGTTTTTT.

CDR3 sequence reads: CAIGRGQGTYEQYF. The DNA of the CDR3 is TGTGCCATCGGAAGGGGACAGGGGACCTACGAGCAGTACTTC. The chain is built from TRBV10-3 and TRBJ2-7; 10 bases are shared with TRBD1. CDR3 length equals 14 residues. Trimming removed 8 bases from V and 2 bases from J; junction bases left unmatched: 6. Per germline, CDR1 ENHRY and CDR2 SYGVKD.